Following are 32 T cell receptor beta chains from one sample sequenced in a study of OX40 agonist ivuxolimab in advanced cancers. Method: immunoSEQ multiplex PCR; TCRdb's copy keeps in-frame clones and lacks some. The sample contains 20,000 to 25,000 clones, roughly 80% of which appear only once. Sequenced material: CD4+ or CD8+ T cells sorted from blood, taken in a trial of the OX40 agonist ivuxolimab. Source of these receptors: an adult with an advanced solid tumor such as melanoma, head and neck, liver or kidney cancer.

This clone was picked up one time. This sequence joins TRBV11-3 and TRBJ2-7; 9 nucleotides agree with TRBD1. Germline V CDR1 and CDR2: SGHNT, YENEEA. The CDR3 runs to 14 residues. The ends lost 5 bases at V and 5 bases at J; junction bases unmatched: 7. This CDR3 reads CASSPGQGSHEQYF. The CDR3 bases are TGTGCCAGCAGCCCGGGACAGGGTTCCCACGAGCAGTACTTC.

The chain joins TRBV5-4 to TRBJ2-7; 8 bases agree with TRBD2. CDR1 and CDR2 (germline): SGHNT, YYREEE (reference sequence). V was pared by 2 bases and J by 0 bases, with 7 bases of the junction left unmatched. CDR3 length: 16 residues. The CDR3 here is CASSLAGALSSYEQYF. In DNA form, the CDR3 reads TGTGCCAGCAGCTTAGCGGGGGCCCTGAGCTCCTACGAGCAGTACTTC.

The chain is built from TRBV7-9 and TRBJ2-1, with 8 bases matching TRBD1. The CDR3 contains 15 residues. V lost 6 bases, J lost 2 bases, and 6 bases stayed unmatched. Germline lookup yields CDR1 SEHNR and CDR2 FQNEAQ (reference sequence). Here the CDR3 reads CASRPGQGPYNEQFF. The CDR3 region has the DNA TGTGCCAGCAGACCCGGACAGGGCCCCTACAATGAGCAGTTCTTC.

The CDR3 spells CASSAYTREGRSPSSTDTQYF. CDR3 coding DNA: TGTGCCAGCAGTGCCTATACCAGGGAAGGTCGATCCCCCTCTAGCACAGATACGCAGTATTTT. The chain carries TRBV27 and TRBJ2-3, with a weak D call TRBD1 (5 bases). Trimming pared 5 bases from V and 0 bases from J, leaving 30 bases between. This CDR3 has 21 amino acids. CDR1 MNHEY and CDR2 SMNVEV come from the germline V gene (reference sequence).

The V and J genes are TRBV6-6 and TRBJ2-3, with a possible D match to TRBD1 (5 bases). The length of the CDR3 is 14 residues. Germline assignment: CDR1 MNHNY and CDR2 SVGAGI (reference sequence). V was shortened by 7 bases and J by 0 bases, with 11 bases between the two germline ends. The CDR3 protein is CASTWGSSTDTQYF. CDR3 DNA: TGTGCCAGCACTTGGGGCAGTAGCACAGATACGCAGTATTTT.

CDR3 coding DNA: TGTGCCAGCAGCTTAGAGGGCGGGGGGGCGTCTAGCACAGATACGCAGTATTTT. It is translated as CASSLEGGGASSTDTQYF. The chain links TRBV11-2 to TRBJ2-3; 9 nucleotides line up with TRBD2. The CDR3 totals 18 residues. After removal of 0 bases from V and 0 bases from J, the junction contained 7 bases not matched to a gene. The germline V gene encodes CDR1 SGHAT and CDR2 FQNNGV.

The chain employs TRBV7-6 and TRBJ2-6, with D maybe TRBD1 (5 bases). Trimming cost V 5 bases and J 1 base, with 15 bases left between them. Per germline, CDR1 SGHVS and CDR2 FNYEAQ. This CDR3 region has 17 residues. The CDR3 region has the DNA TGTGCCAGCAGCGCCGACAGCTACAGGTCTGGGGCCAACGTCCTGACTTTC. Translating it yields CASSADSYRSGANVLTF.

The chain couples TRBV18 to TRBJ2-4; D not resolved. V was cut by 4 bases and J by 0 bases, with 7 bases left in between. CDR1 and CDR2 (germline): KGHSH, LQKENI. CDR3 size: 14 residues. The CDR3 sequence is CASSQGLAKNIQYF. The CDR3 nucleotides are TGTGCCAGCTCACAAGGTCTAGCCAAAAACATTCAGTACTTC.

This clone has a handful of counts. V is TRBV27 and J is TRBJ1-2; TRBD1 aligns across 7 bases. Germline lookup yields CDR1 MNHEY and CDR2 SMNVEV (reference sequence). Trimming took 0 bases from V and 4 from J; bases not matched to a gene: 8. The CDR3 sequence is 16 residues long. As DNA, the CDR3 is TGTGCCAGCAGTTTATCTGGGACAGCATTAGCCTATGGCTACACCTTC. Translation: CASSLSGTALAYGYTF.

The V gene is TRBV9, the J gene TRBJ1-2; maybe TRBD1 (5 bases). The CDR3 length is 15 residues. The V end was cut by 4 bases, the J end by 0 bases, with 13 bases between. CDR1 and CDR2 from the germline V gene are SGDLS and YYNGEE. Here the CDR3 reads CASSPTTVANYGYTF. CDR3 nucleotides: TGTGCCAGCAGCCCGACGACAGTAGCTAACTATGGCTACACCTTC.

This clone was recorded only once. The J gene is TRBJ2-1, the V gene TRBV28, with TRBD2 matching 11 bases. The CDR3 spans 16 residues. The V segment lost 5 bases and the J segment 6 bases; nucleotides outside the gene matches: 9. Germline CDR1 is MDHEN and CDR2 is SYDVKM. The CDR3 sequence is CASSPRTSGPTNEQFF. In nucleotides, the CDR3 is TGTGCCAGCAGTCCCCGGACTAGCGGGCCAACCAATGAGCAGTTCTTC.

The chain recombines TRBV19 with TRBJ2-1, with D hard to call. The CDR3 loop spans 16 amino acids. From germline, CDR1 is LNHDA and CDR2 SQIVND (reference sequence). Trimming removed 2 bases from V and 5 bases from J, with 16 bases in between. The CDR3 spells CASSIRLGSFDNEQFF. The DNA of the CDR3 is TGTGCCAGTAGTATACGGCTCGGTTCCTTTGACAATGAGCAGTTCTTC.

The chain links TRBV9 to TRBJ1-5; the D is unclear. Germline assignment: CDR1 SGDLS and CDR2 YYNGEE. CDR3 length: 13 amino acids. V was pared by 3 bases and J by 2 bases, with 6 bases between. The CDR3 region is CASSDDGNQPQHF. CDR3 DNA sequence: TGTGCCAGCAGCGATGACGGCAATCAGCCCCAGCATTTT.

In its sample, this clone is medium-sized. This chain joins TRBV7-2 and TRBJ2-7; tentatively, D is TRBD1 or TRBD2 (6 bases each). This CDR3 contains 14 residues. Per germline, CDR1 SGHTA and CDR2 FQGNSA. Trimming stripped 1 base from V and 1 base from J, with 8 bases between. The CDR3 here is CASSLGGASYEQYF. As DNA, the CDR3 is TGTGCCAGCAGCTTAGGGGGGGCGTCCTACGAGCAGTACTTC.

The chain combines TRBV27 with TRBJ2-5; 13 nucleotides line up with TRBD2. In germline, CDR1 is MNHEY, CDR2 SMNVEV (reference sequence). The length of the CDR3 is 16 residues. The ends lost 5 bases at V and 5 bases at J; junction bases unmatched: 8. The DNA of the CDR3 is TGTGCCAGCAGTCGACTAGCGGGAGGAATCGCGGAGACCCAGTACTTC. Residues: CASSRLAGGIAETQYF.

The chain couples TRBV9 to TRBJ2-3, with TRBD1 as a possible D gene (6 bases). The germline V gene has CDR1 SGDLS and CDR2 YYNGEE. V was trimmed by 4 bases and J by 1 base, leaving 19 bases between them. CDR3 length: 17 residues. The CDR3 region has the DNA TGTGCCAGCAGCCCCGGGGACAACACCCCCGGCACAGATACGCAGTATTTT. Protein product: CASSPGDNTPGTDTQYF.

V usage is TRBV28 and J usage is TRBJ1-4, with 7 bases that match TRBD1. The germline V gene encodes CDR1 MDHEN and CDR2 SYDVKM. The CDR3 runs 15 residues. J lost 7 bases, V lost 8 bases, and 13 bases had no gene match. The CDR3 DNA reads as TGTGCCAGCCGGATTGTGACAGGGTTGGCTGAAAAACTGTTTTTT. This gives the protein CASRIVTGLAEKLFF.

The chain links TRBV2 to TRBJ2-2; D gene ambiguous. The germline CDR1 and CDR2 sequences are SNHLY and FYNNEI. Trimming took off 1 base at V and 5 bases at J, with 17 bases between the two ends. The CDR3 sequence is 17 residues long. The CDR3 here is CASSEGALLERTGELFF. CDR3 coding DNA: TGTGCCAGCAGTGAAGGGGCCCTCTTAGAGAGGACCGGGGAGCTGTTTTTT.

The chain recombines TRBV4-1 with TRBJ2-7; TRBD2 aligns across 9 bases. The germline V gene encodes CDR1 MGHRA and CDR2 YSYEKL. The CDR3 sequence is 16 residues long. V shed 0 bases, J shed 2 bases, and the junction held 5 bases outside the gene matches. The CDR3 sequence: CASSQDPAGGTYEQYF. The CDR3 DNA reads TGCGCCAGCAGCCAAGACCCAGCGGGGGGAACCTACGAGCAGTACTTC.

The chain couples TRBV28 to TRBJ2-2, with TRBD1 matching over 7 bases. CDR3 length: 14 residues. Germline lookup yields CDR1 MDHEN and CDR2 SYDVKM. V trimming: 3 bases; J trimming: 4 bases; junction bases outside the gene matches: 2. CDR3 nucleotides: TGTGCCAGCAGTTTGGGACAGATCACCGGGGAGCTGTTTTTT. Translated: CASSLGQITGELFF.

The J gene is TRBJ2-5, the V gene TRBV30; no reliable D call. The ends were cut back, 4 bases at V and 5 bases at J, with 8 bases in the middle. CDR1 and CDR2 from the germline V gene are GTSNPN and SVGIG (reference sequence). The CDR3 loop spans 11 amino acids. CDR3 sequence: CAWTRIETQYF. CDR3 coding DNA: TGTGCCTGGACGCGGATCGAGACCCAGTACTTC.

V and J are TRBV6-6 and TRBJ2-7; a possible D gene is TRBD2 (5 bases). The CDR3 consists of 13 residues. Per the germline V gene, CDR1 is MNHNY and CDR2 is SVGAGI (reference sequence). Trimming took off 2 bases at V and 4 bases at J, with 9 bases between the two ends. The CDR3 DNA reads as TGTGCCAGCAGTTACGGGAGTCTATACGAGCAGTACTTC. It encodes CASSYGSLYEQYF.

The chain employs TRBV4-2 and TRBJ2-7, with D possibly matching TRBD2 (6 bases). From germline, CDR1 is LGHNA and CDR2 YNFKEQ. The CDR3 is 15 amino acids. V lost 1 base and J lost 3, with 13 bases in between. Written as DNA, the CDR3 is TGTGCCAGCAGCCAAGGTTTGGGGGGTGTCTACGAGCAGTACTTC. Its translation: CASSQGLGGVYEQYF.

This clone was counted once. The chain carries TRBV19 and TRBJ2-1; 8 positions agree with TRBD1. With V trimmed by 11 bases and J by 6 bases, 15 bases remained unmatched. Germline V gene data show CDR1 as LNHDA and CDR2 as SQIVND (reference sequence). There are 15 residues in the CDR3. This chain's CDR3 is CASERRTGYRNEQFF. CDR3 in DNA: TGTGCCTCAGAGAGGCGGACAGGGTATCGCAATGAGCAGTTCTTC.

This chain uses TRBV7-9 with TRBJ2-1; 8 bases align to TRBD2. The CDR3 is made up of 14 amino acids. Germline loops: CDR1 SEHNR, CDR2 FQNEAQ (reference sequence). Trimming took 2 bases from V and 7 from J; bases not matched to a gene: 4. The CDR3 is CASSLLREGNEQFF. CDR3 nucleotide sequence: TGTGCCAGCAGCTTATTACGGGAGGGAAATGAGCAGTTCTTC.

The chain recombines TRBV27 with TRBJ1-6; 10 positions agree with TRBD1. Germline V gene sequence: CDR1 MNHEY, CDR2 SMNVEV (reference sequence). The V segment lost 8 bases and the J segment 9 bases; nucleotides outside the gene matches: 13. The CDR3 runs to 16 residues. The CDR3 coding sequence is TGTGCCAGCCCCCGGGACAGGGGCAGATGGGGTTCACCCCTCCACTTT. Translating it yields CASPRDRGRWGSPLHF.

The chain uses TRBV5-6 and TRBJ1-1; the D gene is possibly TRBD1 (5 bases). There are 12 residues in the CDR3. V gave up 3 bases and J gave up 6 bases, with 9 bases separating them. The germline CDR1 and CDR2 sequences are SGHDT and YYEEEE. CDR3 nucleotide sequence: TGTGCCAGCAGCTCAGGGCCCGCTGAAGCTTTCTTT. It codes for CASSSGPAEAFF.

The chain carries TRBV27 and TRBJ1-2; TRBD1 might be the D (5 bases). V was clipped by 5 bases and J by 4 bases, with 17 bases between them. The length of the CDR3 is 15 residues. CDR1 is MNHEY and CDR2 is SMNVEV in the germline V gene (reference sequence). CDR3 sequence: CASSEIGAGPYGYTF. The CDR3 DNA reads TGTGCCAGCAGTGAGATCGGAGCAGGGCCCTATGGCTACACCTTC.

The gene calls are TRBV7-8 and TRBJ1-2; 8 positions agree with TRBD1. V lost 4 bases, J lost 5 bases, and 6 bases stayed unmatched. CDR1 is SGHVS, CDR2 FQNEAQ, per germline. There are 14 residues in the CDR3. CDR3 DNA sequence: TGTGCCAGCAGCTCTGGACAGGGAACATATGGCTACACCTTC. Translation: CASSSGQGTYGYTF.

The DNA for the CDR3 is TGTGCCAGCAGCTCTCCGTCTCGCGAGCAGTACTTC. Translated: CASSSPSREQYF. V usage is TRBV13 and J usage is TRBJ2-7; D unclear. This CDR3 comprises 12 residues. The V end was cut by 4 bases, the J end by 6 bases, with 10 bases between. Looked up from germline, CDR1 is PRHDT and CDR2 is FYEKMQ (reference sequence).

There are a few counts of this clone. This rearrangement joins TRBV11-2 to TRBJ2-7, with a tentative D call TRBD2 (5 bases). The CDR3 has 13 residues. The germline V gene encodes CDR1 SGHAT and CDR2 FQNNGV. V was trimmed by 3 bases and J by 0 bases, leaving 6 bases between them. The CDR3 DNA sequence: TGTGCCAGCAGCTTCGGAGGCTCCTACGAGCAGTACTTC. This encodes CASSFGGSYEQYF.

This chain uses TRBV2 with TRBJ1-2; D is uncertain. V was shortened by 1 base and J by 2 bases, with 11 bases between the two germline ends. In germline, CDR1 is SNHLY, CDR2 FYNNEI. The CDR3 loop spans 15 amino acids. Here the CDR3 DNA reads TGTGCCAGCAGTGAAGAGGGCTGGCTGAACTATGGCTACACCTTC. Protein: CASSEEGWLNYGYTF.